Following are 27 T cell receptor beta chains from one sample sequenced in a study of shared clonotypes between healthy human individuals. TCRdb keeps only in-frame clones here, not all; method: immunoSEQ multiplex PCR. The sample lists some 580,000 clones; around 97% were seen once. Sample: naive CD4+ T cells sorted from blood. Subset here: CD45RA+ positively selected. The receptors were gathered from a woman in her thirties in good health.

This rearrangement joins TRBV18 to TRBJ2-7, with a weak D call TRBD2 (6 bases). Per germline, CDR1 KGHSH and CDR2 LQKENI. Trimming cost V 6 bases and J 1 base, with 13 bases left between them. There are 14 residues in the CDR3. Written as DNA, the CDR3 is TGTGCCAGCTCTCCGGGAGAAGGGTCCTACGAGCAGTACTTC. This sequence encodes CASSPGEGSYEQYF.

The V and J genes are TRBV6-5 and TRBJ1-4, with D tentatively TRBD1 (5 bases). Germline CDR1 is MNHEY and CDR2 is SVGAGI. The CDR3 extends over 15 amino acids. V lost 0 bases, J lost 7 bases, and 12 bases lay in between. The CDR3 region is CASSYSGDRGEKLFF. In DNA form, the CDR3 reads TGTGCCAGCAGTTACTCGGGGGACCGGGGTGAAAAACTGTTTTTT.

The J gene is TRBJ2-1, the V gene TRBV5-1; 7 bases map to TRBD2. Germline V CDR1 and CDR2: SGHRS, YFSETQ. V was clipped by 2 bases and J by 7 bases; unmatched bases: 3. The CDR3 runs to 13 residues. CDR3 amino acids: CASSFYSGNEQFF. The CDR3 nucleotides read TGCGCCAGCAGCTTCTATAGCGGGAATGAGCAGTTCTTC.

CDR3 coding DNA: TGCGCCAGCAGCTTGGGAAATGTTGAAGAGACCCAGTACTTC. Its protein is CASSLGNVEETQYF. The chain couples TRBV5-1 to TRBJ2-5; D remains unclear. The CDR3 runs 14 residues. Germline CDR1 reads SGHRS; CDR2 reads YFSETQ. V dropped 0 bases and J dropped 3 bases, with 9 bases sitting between them.

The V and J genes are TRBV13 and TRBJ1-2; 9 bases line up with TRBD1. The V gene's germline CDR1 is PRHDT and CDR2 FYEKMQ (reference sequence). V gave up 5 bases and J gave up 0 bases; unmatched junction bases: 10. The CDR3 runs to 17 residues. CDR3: CASSQTGQGRANYGYTF. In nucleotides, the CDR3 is TGTGCCAGCAGCCAAACGGGACAGGGACGGGCTAACTATGGCTACACCTTC. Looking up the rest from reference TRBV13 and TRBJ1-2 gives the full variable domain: AAGVIQSPRHLIKEKRETATLKCYPIPRHDTVYWYQQGPGQDPQFLISFYEKMQSDKGSIPDRFSAQQFSDYHSELNMSSLELGDSALYFCASSQTGQGRANYGYTFGSGTRLTVV.

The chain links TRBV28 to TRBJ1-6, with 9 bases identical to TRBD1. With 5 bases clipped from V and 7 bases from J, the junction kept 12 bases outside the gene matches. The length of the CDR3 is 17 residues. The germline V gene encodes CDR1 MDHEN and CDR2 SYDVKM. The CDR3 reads CASSTHGTGSRNSPLHF. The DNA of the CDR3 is TGTGCCAGCAGTACCCACGGGACAGGGAGTCGGAATTCACCCCTCCACTTT.

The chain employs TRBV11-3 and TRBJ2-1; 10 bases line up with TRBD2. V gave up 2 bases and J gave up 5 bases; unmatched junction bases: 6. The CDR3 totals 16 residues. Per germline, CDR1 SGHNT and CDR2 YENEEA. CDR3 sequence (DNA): TGTGCCAGCAGCTTAAGGGAGCGGGAGGGGCACAATGAGCAGTTCTTC. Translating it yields CASSLREREGHNEQFF.

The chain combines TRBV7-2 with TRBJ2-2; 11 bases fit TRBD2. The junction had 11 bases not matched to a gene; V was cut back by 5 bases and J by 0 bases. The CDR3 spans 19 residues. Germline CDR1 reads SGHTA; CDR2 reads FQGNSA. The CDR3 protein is CASSPSVWTSGSNTGELFF. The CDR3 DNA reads TGTGCCAGCAGCCCCAGCGTGTGGACTAGCGGGTCGAACACCGGGGAGCTGTTTTTT.

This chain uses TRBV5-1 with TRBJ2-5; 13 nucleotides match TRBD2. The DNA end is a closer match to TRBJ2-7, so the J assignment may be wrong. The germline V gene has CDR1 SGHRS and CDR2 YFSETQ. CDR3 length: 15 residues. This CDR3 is CASSTRLAGGVEQYF. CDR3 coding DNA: TGCGCCAGCAGCACTCGACTAGCGGGAGGAGTCGAGCAGTACTTC.

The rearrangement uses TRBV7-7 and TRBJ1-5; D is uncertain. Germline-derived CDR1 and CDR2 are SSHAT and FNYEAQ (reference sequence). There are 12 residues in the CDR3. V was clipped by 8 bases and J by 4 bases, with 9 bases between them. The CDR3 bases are TGTGCCAGCGTTTCAAAGAATCAGCCCCAGCATTTT. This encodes CASVSKNQPQHF.

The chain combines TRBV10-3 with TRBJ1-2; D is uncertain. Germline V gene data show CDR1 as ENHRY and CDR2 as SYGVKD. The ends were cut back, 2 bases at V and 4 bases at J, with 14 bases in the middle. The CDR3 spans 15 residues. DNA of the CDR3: TGTGCCATCAGTGAGGAACAGCCTCTTACCTATGGCTACACCTTC. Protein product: CAISEEQPLTYGYTF.

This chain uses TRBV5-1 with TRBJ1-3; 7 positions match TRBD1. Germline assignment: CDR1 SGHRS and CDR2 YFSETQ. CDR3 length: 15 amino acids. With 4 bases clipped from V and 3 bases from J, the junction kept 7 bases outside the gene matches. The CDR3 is CASSPGTDSGNTIYF. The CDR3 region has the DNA TGCGCCAGCAGCCCCGGGACAGACAGTGGAAACACCATATATTTT.

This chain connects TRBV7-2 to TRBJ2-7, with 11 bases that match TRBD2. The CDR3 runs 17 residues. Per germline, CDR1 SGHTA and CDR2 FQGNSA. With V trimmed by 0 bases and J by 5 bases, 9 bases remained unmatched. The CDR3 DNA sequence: TGTGCCAGCAGCTTAGCGATACTAGCGGGAGAGATCGACGAGCAGTACTTC. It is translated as CASSLAILAGEIDEQYF.

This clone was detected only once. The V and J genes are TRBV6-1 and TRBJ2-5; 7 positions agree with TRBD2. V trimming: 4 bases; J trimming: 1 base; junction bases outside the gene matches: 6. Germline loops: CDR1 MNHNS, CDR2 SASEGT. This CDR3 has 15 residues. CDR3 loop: CASSASGPPQETQYF. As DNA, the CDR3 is TGTGCCAGCAGTGCTAGCGGACCTCCCCAAGAGACCCAGTACTTC.

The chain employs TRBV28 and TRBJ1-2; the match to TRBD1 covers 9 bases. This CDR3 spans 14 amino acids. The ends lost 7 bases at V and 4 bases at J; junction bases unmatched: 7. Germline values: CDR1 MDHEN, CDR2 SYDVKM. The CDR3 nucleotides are TGTGCCAGCACTCTACAGGGGGCCGTCTATGGCTACACCTTC. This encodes CASTLQGAVYGYTF.

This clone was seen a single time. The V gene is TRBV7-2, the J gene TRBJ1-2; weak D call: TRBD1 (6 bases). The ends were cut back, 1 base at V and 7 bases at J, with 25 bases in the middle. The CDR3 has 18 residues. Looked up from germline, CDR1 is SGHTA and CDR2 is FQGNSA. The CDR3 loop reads CASSLVFGRTEVSLGYTF. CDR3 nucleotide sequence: TGTGCCAGCAGCTTAGTCTTTGGTCGGACAGAGGTTTCCCTTGGCTACACCTTC. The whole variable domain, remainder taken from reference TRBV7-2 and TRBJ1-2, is GAGVSQSPSNKVTEKGKDVELRCDPISGHTALYWYRQSLGQGLEFLIYFQGNSAPDKSGLPSDRFSAERTGGSVSTLTIQRTQQEDSAVYLCASSLVFGRTEVSLGYTFGSGTRLTVV.

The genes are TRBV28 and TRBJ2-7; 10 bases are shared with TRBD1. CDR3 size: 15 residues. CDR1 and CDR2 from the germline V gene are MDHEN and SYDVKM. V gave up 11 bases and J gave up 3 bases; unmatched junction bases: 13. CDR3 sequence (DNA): TGTGCCGGCTCCCGGGGACAGGGGACCCTCTACGAGCAGTACTTC. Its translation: CAGSRGQGTLYEQYF.

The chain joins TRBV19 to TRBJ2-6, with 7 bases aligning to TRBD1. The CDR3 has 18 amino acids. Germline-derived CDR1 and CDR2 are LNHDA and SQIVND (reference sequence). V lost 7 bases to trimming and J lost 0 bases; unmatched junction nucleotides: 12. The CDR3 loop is CASTSPGQSFSGANVLTF. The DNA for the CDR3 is TGTGCCAGTACCTCTCCGGGACAGTCTTTCTCTGGGGCCAACGTCCTGACTTTC.

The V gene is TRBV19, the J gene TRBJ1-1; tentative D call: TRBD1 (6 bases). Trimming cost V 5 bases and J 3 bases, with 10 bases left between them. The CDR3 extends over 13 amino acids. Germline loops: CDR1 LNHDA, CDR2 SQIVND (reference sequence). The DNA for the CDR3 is TGTGCCAGTAGTCCTGGACAGTACACTGAAGCTTTCTTT. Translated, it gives CASSPGQYTEAFF.

CDR3 sequence (DNA): TGTGCCAGCAGTGAAGGGGGGGCGAGGCGCAATGAGCAGTTCTTC. Its protein product is CASSEGGARRNEQFF. The chain joins TRBV25-1 to TRBJ2-1, with a possible D match to TRBD2 (7 bases). The V gene's germline CDR1 is MGHDK and CDR2 SYGVNS. Trimming cost V 2 bases and J 6 bases, with 14 bases left between them. The CDR3 contains 15 residues. Variable domain in full (rest from reference TRBV25-1 and TRBJ2-1): EADIYQTPRYLVIGTGKKITLECSQTMGHDKMYWYQQDPGMELHLIHYSYGVNSTEKGDLSSESTVSRIRTEHFPLTLESARPSHTSQYLCASSEGGARRNEQFFGPGTRLTVL.

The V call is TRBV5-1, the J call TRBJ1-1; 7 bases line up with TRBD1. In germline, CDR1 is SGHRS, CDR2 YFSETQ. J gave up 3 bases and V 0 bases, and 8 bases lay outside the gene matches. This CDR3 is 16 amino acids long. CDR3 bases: TGCGCCAGCAGCTTGGTTGACAGGGAGAGGGACACTGAAGCTTTCTTT. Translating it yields CASSLVDRERDTEAFF.

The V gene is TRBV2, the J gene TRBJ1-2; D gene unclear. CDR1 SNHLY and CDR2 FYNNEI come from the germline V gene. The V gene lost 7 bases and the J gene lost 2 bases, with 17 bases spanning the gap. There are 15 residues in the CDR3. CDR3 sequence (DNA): TGTGCCAGCAACCTGGCAGGAAAAATCAACTATGGCTACACCTTC. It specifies CASNLAGKINYGYTF. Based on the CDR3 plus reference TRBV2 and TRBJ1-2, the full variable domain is EPEVTQTPSHQVTQMGQEVILRCVPISNHLYFYWYRQILGQKVEFLVSFYNNEISEKSEIFDDQFSVERPDGSNFTLKIRSTKLEDSAMYFCASNLAGKINYGYTFGSGTRLTVV.

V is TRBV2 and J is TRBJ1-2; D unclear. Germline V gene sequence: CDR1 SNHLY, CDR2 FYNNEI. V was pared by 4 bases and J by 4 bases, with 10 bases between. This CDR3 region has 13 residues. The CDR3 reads CASSGVRAYGYTF. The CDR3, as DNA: TGTGCCAGCAGTGGGGTCAGAGCCTATGGCTACACCTTC.

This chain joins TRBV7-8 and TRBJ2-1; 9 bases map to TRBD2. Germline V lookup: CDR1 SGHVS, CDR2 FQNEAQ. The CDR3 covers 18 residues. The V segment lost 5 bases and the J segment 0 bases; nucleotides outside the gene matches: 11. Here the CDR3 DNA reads TGTGCCAGCAGCAGAGGACTAGCGCATCAGGGCTCCTACAATGAGCAGTTCTTC. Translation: CASSRGLAHQGSYNEQFF.

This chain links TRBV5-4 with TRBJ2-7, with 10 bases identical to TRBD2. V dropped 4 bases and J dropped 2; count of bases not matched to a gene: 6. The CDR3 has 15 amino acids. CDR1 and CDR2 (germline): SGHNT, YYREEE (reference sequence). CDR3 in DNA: TGTGCCAGCAGCCCCTGGACTAGCGGTCCCTACGAGCAGTACTTC. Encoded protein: CASSPWTSGPYEQYF.

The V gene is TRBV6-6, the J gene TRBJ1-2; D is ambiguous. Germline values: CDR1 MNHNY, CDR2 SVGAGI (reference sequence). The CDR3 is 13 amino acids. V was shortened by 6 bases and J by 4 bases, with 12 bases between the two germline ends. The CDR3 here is CASSPDSTYGYTF. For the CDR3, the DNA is TGTGCCAGCAGCCCAGATTCCACCTATGGCTACACCTTC.

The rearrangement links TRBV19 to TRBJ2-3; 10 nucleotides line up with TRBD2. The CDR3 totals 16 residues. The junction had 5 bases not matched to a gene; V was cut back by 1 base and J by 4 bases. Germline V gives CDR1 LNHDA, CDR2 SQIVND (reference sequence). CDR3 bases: TGTGCCAGTAGTATAGGTAGCGGGAGGTTCGCAGATACGCAGTATTTT. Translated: CASSIGSGRFADTQYF.